A single sample gave rise to the 25 T cell receptor beta chains below, sequenced in a study of T cell responses to AZD1222 COVID-19 vaccine. The protocol was immunoSEQ multiplex PCR, while the TCRdb copy is restricted to in-frame clones and leaves out a portion. The repertoire holds under 200,000 clones, about 92% seen once, with 1% to 1.5% in the top ten. Source: peripheral blood, taken 28 days after the second AZD1222 dose. Receptor source: an adult who received the AZD1222 COVID-19 vaccine.

The DNA for the CDR3 is TGTGCTAGTGGTCCAGCCTACAATGAGCAGTTCTTC. It specifies CASGPAYNEQFF. This rearrangement joins TRBV12-5 to TRBJ2-1; the D is unclear. V dropped 5 bases and J dropped 2 bases, with 4 bases sitting between them. Germline V lookup: CDR1 LGHNT, CDR2 FRNRAP. The CDR3 extends over 12 amino acids.

The V call is TRBV12-3 or TRBV12-4, the J call TRBJ2-7; 8 bases are shared with TRBD1. The CDR3 has 12 amino acids. V was clipped by 9 bases and J by 10 bases; unmatched bases: 11. CDR3 coding DNA: TGTGCCAGTACCACAGGGACAGGTGATCAGTACTTC. It codes for CASTTGTGDQYF.

V gene TRBV9 combines with J gene TRBJ1-1, with D possibly matching TRBD1 (5 bases). Trimming removed 0 bases at V and 10 bases at J, with 16 bases between. The V gene's germline CDR1 is SGDLS and CDR2 YYNGEE. This CDR3 has 14 residues. For the CDR3, the DNA is TGTGCCAGCAGCGTAGGGCAGGGTGTGCGAGGAGCTTTCTTT. Encoded protein: CASSVGQGVRGAFF.

The V call is TRBV11-2, the J call TRBJ1-5; perhaps TRBD1 as D (5 bases). Germline lookup yields CDR1 SGHAT and CDR2 FQNNGV. V was trimmed by 5 bases and J by 5 bases, leaving 13 bases between them. The CDR3 has 14 residues. CDR3 DNA: TGTGCCAGCAGCCTAACGGGGGGTCATCAGCCCCAGCATTTT. Encoded protein: CASSLTGGHQPQHF.

The chain combines TRBV18 with TRBJ1-3; D call uncertain. The germline V gene has CDR1 KGHSH and CDR2 LQKENI. The CDR3 contains 15 residues. Between the trimmed V and J ends, which lost 2 bases and 0 bases, there was a span of 8 bases. CDR3 sequence (DNA): TGTGCCAGCTCACCAACACAAATCTCTGGAAACACCATATATTTT. Translated, it gives CASSPTQISGNTIYF.

This rearrangement joins TRBV6-1 to TRBJ2-1; D is ambiguous. The length of the CDR3 is 16 residues. Trimming took off 4 bases at V and 0 bases at J, with 13 bases between the two ends. Germline V gene lookup returns CDR1 MNHNS and CDR2 SASEGT. The CDR3 protein is CASSGRVWSSYNEQFF. The CDR3 DNA reads TGTGCCAGCAGTGGACGGGTCTGGAGCTCCTACAATGAGCAGTTCTTC.

V usage is TRBV6-5 and J usage is TRBJ2-7; D call uncertain. The germline V gene encodes CDR1 MNHEY and CDR2 SVGAGI. The CDR3 runs to 13 residues. The germline V and J ends were trimmed by 8 bases and 3 bases, with 14 bases remaining between them. The CDR3 sequence is CASLAAHGYEQYF. The CDR3, as DNA: TGTGCCAGCCTGGCGGCGCACGGCTACGAGCAGTACTTC.

The rearrangement uses TRBV15 and TRBJ1-2, with 8 bases lining up with TRBD1. Trimming removed 5 bases from V and 1 base from J; junction bases left unmatched: 9. The CDR3 totals 16 residues. Germline V gives CDR1 LNHNV, CDR2 YYDKDF (reference sequence). In nucleotides, the CDR3 is TGTGCCACCAGCGAGAGGACAGGGATCCTTAACTATGGCTACACCTTC. Translation: CATSERTGILNYGYTF.

The chain links TRBV4-1 to TRBJ2-3, with D perhaps TRBD2 (5 bases). The germline V and J ends were trimmed by 0 bases and 1 base, with 8 bases remaining between them. The CDR3 length is 15 residues. CDR1 MGHRA and CDR2 YSYEKL come from the germline V gene. CDR3 loop: CASSQDGDRTDTQYF. DNA of the CDR3: TGCGCCAGCAGCCAAGACGGGGATCGCACAGATACGCAGTATTTT.

This clone was counted a single time. The rearrangement links TRBV5-1 to TRBJ2-1, with TRBD1 matching over 9 bases. The CDR3 covers 16 residues. Germline values: CDR1 SGHRS, CDR2 YFSETQ. V shed 0 bases and J 6 bases; nucleotides not matched to a gene: 7. The CDR3 loop reads CASSLDPGQGLNEQFF. Here the CDR3 DNA reads TGCGCCAGCAGCTTGGATCCGGGACAGGGTCTCAATGAGCAGTTCTTC.

The chain is built from TRBV19 and TRBJ1-1; D remains ambiguous. Between the trimmed V and J ends, which lost 3 bases and 6 bases, there was a span of 11 bases. This CDR3 region has 13 residues. The germline V gene encodes CDR1 LNHDA and CDR2 SQIVND (reference sequence). In nucleotides, the CDR3 is TGTGCCAGTAGTATTGGGGTGGTGGCTGAAGCTTTCTTT. Translating gives CASSIGVVAEAFF.

V and J are TRBV3-1 (or the pseudogene TRBV3-2) and TRBJ2-3; D uncertain. V dropped 2 bases and J dropped 5 bases, with 2 bases sitting between them. This CDR3 contains 11 residues. The germline gives CDR1 LGHDT, CDR2 YNNKEL (reference sequence). CDR3 residues: CASSQLDTQYF. The CDR3 nucleotides are TGTGCCAGCAGCCAATTAGATACGCAGTATTTT.

This clone was counted once. CDR3 DNA: TGTGCCAGCAGCTCACAGCGGACGGCCCTCACTGAAGCTTTCTTT. This sequence encodes CASSSQRTALTEAFF. This chain uses TRBV11-2 with TRBJ1-1; D is undetermined. The V gene lost 4 bases and the J gene lost 4 bases, with 16 bases spanning the gap. The CDR3 totals 15 residues. Germline V CDR1 and CDR2: SGHAT, FQNNGV.

This clone was observed once. The chain employs TRBV16 and TRBJ1-1, with 9 bases fitting TRBD1. Germline V gives CDR1 KGHSY, CDR2 FQNENV. The CDR3 is 14 amino acids. The trim removed 6 bases at V and 4 bases at J, leaving 6 bases unmatched. In DNA, the CDR3 is TGTGCCAGCAGACCGGACAGGGGAGTCACTGAAGCTTTCTTT. This gives the protein CASRPDRGVTEAFF.

The V call is TRBV7-9, the J call TRBJ1-6; a weak D match, TRBD1 (5 bases). CDR3 length equals 16 residues. Looked up from germline, CDR1 is SEHNR and CDR2 is FQNEAQ (reference sequence). V was trimmed by 5 bases and J by 10 bases, leaving 21 bases between them. The CDR3 region is CASSSPGSSKGSPLHF. The CDR3 DNA sequence: TGTGCCAGCAGCAGCCCAGGCTCTTCCAAGGGGTCACCCCTCCACTTT.

The CDR3 bases are TGTGCCAGCAGCTTGGAATGGCAAGAGACCCAGTACTTC. It specifies CASSLEWQETQYF. The rearrangement uses TRBV5-4 and TRBJ2-5; D not certain. CDR1 is SGHNT and CDR2 is YYREEE in the germline V gene (reference sequence). This CDR3 is 13 amino acids long. V gave up 0 bases and J gave up 2 bases, with 5 bases separating them.

V gene TRBV6-2 or TRBV6-3 combines with J gene TRBJ1-1, with 7 bases aligning to TRBD1. The trim removed 0 bases at V and 1 base at J, leaving 17 bases unmatched. CDR3 size: 20 residues. Germline V gene lookup returns CDR1 MNHEY and CDR2 SVGEGT. CDR3 DNA: TGTGCCAGCAGTTACTCGTTCAGAGGGACAGCACGCCCGGGGAACACTGAAGCTTTCTTT. Protein sequence: CASSYSFRGTARPGNTEAFF.

CDR3 nucleotide sequence: TGTGCCAGCTCACCAAGAGTCACAGACGGTCTCACCTATGGCTACACCTTC. It encodes CASSPRVTDGLTYGYTF. The rearrangement links TRBV18 to TRBJ1-2, with D unclear. V gave up 2 bases and J gave up 4 bases, with 20 bases separating them. Germline V gene data show CDR1 as KGHSH and CDR2 as LQKENI. CDR3 length: 17 amino acids.

This sequence joins TRBV11-1 and TRBJ2-7, with 8 bases that match TRBD2. The CDR3 runs 14 residues. Losses at the gene ends were 6 bases for V and 2 bases for J; bases not matched to a gene: 6. CDR1 and CDR2 from the germline V gene are SGHAT and FQDESV (reference sequence). CDR3 sequence (DNA): TGTGCCAGCAGGATATTAGCGGGACCCTACGAGCAGTACTTC. Encoded protein: CASRILAGPYEQYF.

This clone was counted many times. The rearrangement uses TRBV5-8 and TRBJ1-2; 7 bases align to TRBD1. The germline gives CDR1 SGHTS, CDR2 YDEGEE. CDR3 length equals 11 residues. V dropped 4 bases and J dropped 8; count of bases not matched to a gene: 2. CDR3 in DNA: TGTGCCAGCAGCGGACAGGCCGGCTACACCTTC. Protein: CASSGQAGYTF. The whole variable domain, filled in from reference TRBV5-8 and TRBJ1-2, reads EAGVTQSPTHLIKTRGQQATLRCSPISGHTSVYWYQQALGLGLQFLLWYDEGEERNRGNFPPRFSGRQFPNYSSELNVNALELEDSALYLCASSGQAGYTFGSGTRLTVV.

V and J are TRBV9 and TRBJ1-1; D unclear. The ends were cut back, 5 bases at V and 1 base at J, with 9 bases in the middle. Germline CDR1 SGDLS, CDR2 YYNGEE. There are 13 residues in the CDR3. The CDR3 nucleotides read TGTGCCAGCAGTAGAGACCCGAACACTGAAGCTTTCTTT. Residues: CASSRDPNTEAFF.

The V call is TRBV28, the J call TRBJ2-1; 8 bases are shared with TRBD1. This CDR3 is 15 amino acids long. CDR1 is MDHEN and CDR2 is SYDVKM in the germline V gene. The V gene end was trimmed by 2 bases and the J gene end by 3 bases; junction bases not matched to a gene: 3. For the CDR3, the DNA is TGTGCCAGCAGTTTACCCGGACAGGGCTACAATGAGCAGTTCTTC. Residues: CASSLPGQGYNEQFF.

The chain has TRBV9 and TRBJ1-4, with a tentative D call TRBD1 (5 bases). CDR1 is SGDLS, CDR2 YYNGEE, per germline. V lost 1 base and J lost 3, with 10 bases in between. The CDR3 covers 15 residues. The CDR3 coding sequence is TGTGCCAGCAGCGTACGAGGGGTTTCTAATGAAAAACTGTTTTTT. Translated, it gives CASSVRGVSNEKLFF.

The chain joins TRBV7-8 to TRBJ2-3; 11 nucleotides line up with TRBD2. The CDR3 is made up of 15 amino acids. The germline gives CDR1 SGHVS, CDR2 FQNEAQ. With V trimmed by 5 bases and J by 4 bases, 5 bases remained unmatched. The CDR3, as DNA: TGTGCCAGCAGCCTTAGCGGGGGGGCCGCAGATACGCAGTATTTT. Translated, it gives CASSLSGGAADTQYF. The full variable domain, its missing parts supplied by reference TRBV7-8 and TRBJ2-3, is GAGVSQSPRYKVAKRGQDVALRCDPISGHVSLFWYQQALGQGPEFLTYFQNEAQLDKSGLPSDRFFAERPEGSVSTLKIQRTQQEDSAVYLCASSLSGGAADTQYFGPGTRLTVL.

This clone was seen a single time. V gene TRBV15 combines with J gene TRBJ2-7, with a weak D call TRBD1 (5 bases). There are 14 residues in the CDR3. CDR1 and CDR2 (germline): LNHNV, YYDKDF (reference sequence). V was cut by 6 bases and J by 0 bases, with 12 bases left in between. The CDR3 nucleotides read TGTGCCACCAGGTTTCAGGGCAGCTCCTACGAGCAGTACTTC. It specifies CATRFQGSSYEQYF.